The 14 T cell receptor beta chains presented below share a single source sample, sequenced in a study of T cell responses to AZD1222 COVID-19 vaccine. Only in-frame clones appear in the TCRdb table, and some are missing; sequencing was by immunoSEQ multiplex PCR. The sample carries 140,000 or so clones, approximately 90% recorded once. The source material was peripheral blood, sampled 28 days after the second AZD1222 dose. Receptor source: an adult who received the AZD1222 COVID-19 vaccine.

This chain connects TRBV27 to TRBJ2-6; D uncertain. This CDR3 is 17 amino acids long. V gave up 6 bases and J gave up 0 bases, with 15 bases separating them. Germline V CDR1 and CDR2: MNHEY, SMNVEV (reference sequence). In DNA, the CDR3 is TGTGCCAGCAGAACCAGGATCGGATCCTCTGGGGCCAACGTCCTGACTTTC. Its protein product is CASRTRIGSSGANVLTF.

The J gene is TRBJ1-1, the V gene TRBV5-4; no firm D call. This CDR3 is 16 amino acids long. Between the trimmed V and J ends, which lost 4 bases and 8 bases, there was a span of 24 bases. CDR1 is SGHNT and CDR2 is YYREEE in the germline V gene (reference sequence). CDR3: CASSPFGRRSLNEAFF. CDR3 nucleotide sequence: TGTGCCAGCAGCCCGTTCGGCAGGAGATCACTAAACGAAGCTTTCTTT.

CDR3 sequence reads: CASSQGLVSYEQYF. The CDR3 DNA is TGTGCCAGCAGCCAAGGACTGGTCTCCTACGAGCAGTACTTC. The chain combines TRBV3-1 (or the pseudogene TRBV3-2) with TRBJ2-7; D gene uncertain. Trimming left V 1 base short and J 0 bases short, with 7 bases between. Germline CDR1 LGHDT, CDR2 YNNKEL (reference sequence). This CDR3 spans 14 amino acids.

This chain uses TRBV27 with TRBJ1-1; the match to TRBD1 covers 7 bases. CDR1 MNHEY and CDR2 SMNVEV come from the germline V gene (reference sequence). V trimming: 2 bases; J trimming: 5 bases; junction bases outside the gene matches: 5. The CDR3 runs to 14 residues. The CDR3 is CASSLRQGGTEAFF. The CDR3 DNA reads TGTGCCAGCAGTTTACGACAGGGTGGGACTGAAGCTTTCTTT.

The chain couples TRBV3-1 (or the pseudogene TRBV3-2) to TRBJ1-2; D call uncertain. Germline values: CDR1 LGHDT, CDR2 YNNKEL (reference sequence). The CDR3 sequence is 15 residues long. V was trimmed by 1 base and J by 1 base, leaving 10 bases between them. The CDR3 is CASSQGAGLNYGYTF. CDR3 bases: TGTGCCAGCAGCCAAGGGGCAGGCCTTAACTATGGCTACACCTTC.

The chain is built from TRBV7-8 and TRBJ2-5; no definite D call. V was pared by 3 bases and J by 7 bases, with 21 bases between. From germline, CDR1 is SGHVS and CDR2 FQNEAQ. The CDR3 has 16 residues. The CDR3 spells CASSFRAATPLGTQYF. The CDR3 nucleotides are TGTGCCAGCAGCTTTCGTGCGGCAACCCCCCTAGGGACCCAGTACTTC.

The rearrangement links TRBV6-5 to TRBJ1-5; TRBD1 aligns across 12 bases. Unmatched junction bases numbered 5, after V lost 4 bases and J lost 7 bases. Germline CDR1 and CDR2: MNHEY and SVGAGI. The CDR3 extends over 15 amino acids. As DNA, the CDR3 is TGTGCCAGCAGTTCGGGACAGGGGGCAAGGCAGCCCCAGCATTTT. As protein: CASSSGQGARQPQHF.

A single count supports this clone. The CDR3 DNA reads TGTGCCAGCAGTGCCGGGACTAGCGGGGGGACCTACGAGCAGTACTTC. Residues: CASSAGTSGGTYEQYF. The gene calls are TRBV6-2 or TRBV6-3 and TRBJ2-7; 15 bases are a match to TRBD2. Germline V gives CDR1 MNHEY, CDR2 SVGEGT. The CDR3 length is 16 residues. V lost 5 bases to trimming and J lost 2 bases; unmatched junction nucleotides: 4.

V usage is TRBV5-8 and J usage is TRBJ2-7, with D uncertain. This CDR3 is built from 10 residues. Germline assignment: CDR1 SGHTS and CDR2 YDEGEE. Trimming cost V 2 bases and J 4 bases, with 1 base left between them. CDR3 nucleotide sequence: TGTGCCAGCAGCTTTTACGAGCAGTACTTC. This gives the protein CASSFYEQYF.

In its sample, this clone was seen a few times. The chain is built from TRBV7-8 and TRBJ1-2; 9 bases align to TRBD1. Trimming cost V 4 bases and J 5 bases; bases outside gene matches: 11. The CDR3 runs 16 residues. Germline CDR1 reads SGHVS; CDR2 reads FQNEAQ. The CDR3 here is CASSSSGRTGAYGYTF. The CDR3 coding sequence is TGTGCCAGCAGCTCTTCGGGTCGGACAGGGGCATATGGCTACACCTTC.

The chain joins TRBV19 to TRBJ2-7; D is perhaps TRBD2 (5 bases). The germline V and J ends were trimmed by 1 base and 7 bases, with 17 bases remaining between them. The CDR3 is 15 residues long. The germline CDR1 and CDR2 sequences are LNHDA and SQIVND (reference sequence). CDR3 amino acids: CASSIAGPSRGEQYF. CDR3 DNA: TGTGCCAGTAGTATAGCAGGACCTTCTAGAGGGGAGCAGTACTTC.

V usage is TRBV7-2 and J usage is TRBJ2-7; D gene unclear. Trimming took off 5 bases at V and 2 bases at J, with 10 bases between the two ends. The CDR3 consists of 13 residues. Germline V CDR1 and CDR2: SGHTA, FQGNSA. The CDR3 is CASSVNGPYEQYF. The CDR3 nucleotides are TGTGCCAGCAGCGTTAATGGCCCCTACGAGCAGTACTTC.

In regard to this clone: Other DNA variants within this sample encode the same CDR3. J is TRBJ1-1 and V is TRBV12-3 or TRBV12-4; D is uncertain. CDR3 length equals 11 residues. V lost 5 bases to trimming and J lost 5 bases, with 6 bases between them. The CDR3 nucleotides are TGTGCCAGCAGTCGAGGAACTGAAGCTTTCTTT. Its protein is CASSRGTEAFF.

This sequence joins TRBV5-1 and TRBJ2-7; D ambiguous. The CDR3 extends over 13 amino acids. Trimming took 0 bases from V and 2 from J, leaving 6 bases between them. Germline V gene sequence: CDR1 SGHRS, CDR2 YFSETQ. The CDR3 sequence is CASSLAETYEQYF. As DNA, the CDR3 is TGCGCCAGCAGCTTGGCAGAAACCTACGAGCAGTACTTC. Filled out from reference TRBV5-1 and TRBJ2-7, the complete variable domain reads KAGVTQTPRYLIKTRGQQVTLSCSPISGHRSVSWYQQTPGQGLQFLFEYFSETQRNKGNFPGRFSGRQFSNSRSEMNVSTLELGDSALYLCASSLAETYEQYFGPGTRLTVT.